This T cell receptor (beta chain) was identified in a study of blood T cell repertoires in COVID-19 (dated by TCRdb to 2019 to 2021). Concerning the study at large: Samples from collaborators originated in the United States, Italy and Spain and spanned both the acute and convalescent phases of COVID-19. The prospective study material was composed of cDNA or gDNA derived from T cells, B-cell-depleted T cells, or PBMCs. Subjects who had been exposed to COVID-19, were actively infected with it, or had recovered from it provided the deeply sampled blood TCRbeta repertoires that made up the dataset. The repertoires were made available in a free public database intended to serve as a resource for research on the immune response to SARS-CoV-2. Samples were obtained from the ongoing ImmuneRACE study (first 160 participants) and from approximately 1,200 subjects provided by 6 global collaborators. A de-identified subject ID, COVID-19 status, age in years and sex were almost always included in the sample metadata. HLA class I and class II types, where available, came from metadata supplied by the sample provider rather than from assay-based typing.

CDR1 and CDR2 are drawn from the germline V gene: LGHNT, FRNRAP. Including the terminal cysteine and phenylalanine, the CDR3 comprises 19 residues. Only the CDR3 DNA stays, 57 bases, in frame from base 1. Germline trimming: 6 bases from V, 3 bases from J; junction bases outside gene matches: 18. The immunoSEQ Assay, a bias-controlled multiplex PCR, was used to amplify TCRbeta CDR3 regions from genomic DNA. Under the source paper's analysis protocol: The number of nucleated cells in each sample was estimated from the amplification of reference gene primers within the assay. To quantify the absolute abundance of each unique TCRbeta CDR3 rearrangement, sequence reads were collapsed and filtered. For each sample, productive Simpson clonality was calculated as the square root of Simpson's diversity index over productive rearrangements. TCRdb carries this immuneACCESS record with in-frame sequences only. Its versions omit some clonotypes, under half of them owing to an unresolved V gene in the studies checked, with the rest unexplained. For V, J and clone size, that table is used; D and trimming come from the DNA. The sample yields 250,000 to 350,000 clones; about 85% were counted once. 2% to 3% of the sample goes to the ten largest clones.

With regard to this clone: There is no known antigen for this receptor. Per-base quality was not reported, and no clone a single base away is much larger than it.

The study at large found these results: The quantity of clinical and demographic metadata differed by source and by participant and was supplied without curation.

Whole blood was collected in K2EDTA tubes by collaborating institutions according to the institutions' own protocols. For TCRbeta analysis, collaborators shipped samples as frozen whole blood, isolated PBMCs, or DNA extracted from either of those sample types. The sample taken for sequencing was peripheral blood. The chain couples TRBV12-5 to TRBJ2-5, and TRBD2 matches 11 of the central bases. The receptor was derived from a man aged 18 to 29 with active or convalescent COVID-19. The base sequence is TGTGCTAGTGGCCACGAGCTAGCGGGGGGCCCCCACCGCGAAGAGACCCAGTACTTC. Its coded protein is CASGHELAGGPHREETQYF.